Each of the 5 T cell receptor beta chains below was sequenced from the same sample in a study of beta chain features in type 1 diabetes. Study-wide findings and caveats: Across all four CD4+ subsets, people with type 1 diabetes showed modestly shorter TCRB CDR3s.

The antigens of these receptors remain unknown. The isolated RNA, all of it, was reverse transcribed, so expressed TCRB transcripts were what got sequenced. The method was immunoSEQ multiplex PCR; TCRdb's version includes in-frame clones alone and lacks a portion of them. Of 640,000 or so clones listed, around 15% are singletons. Sequencing was done on a sample of naive CD4+ T cells from blood. Receptors originate from a man aged 18 to 30 with type 1 diabetes.

This clone was counted only a few times. The chain combines TRBV19 with TRBJ2-3, with 9 bases aligning to TRBD1. V lost 5 bases, J lost 3 bases, and 6 bases stayed unmatched. The CDR3 is 15 amino acids. The V gene's germline CDR1 is LNHDA and CDR2 SQIVND (reference sequence). CDR3 coding DNA: TGTGCCAGTAGTCCCGGGACAGGGAAAACAGATACGCAGTATTTT. Residues: CASSPGTGKTDTQYF.

The chain employs TRBV19 and TRBJ1-3; D is ambiguous. Per the germline V gene, CDR1 is LNHDA and CDR2 is SQIVND (reference sequence). Trimming took 1 base from V and 0 from J, leaving 7 bases between them. The length of the CDR3 is 15 residues. Here the CDR3 DNA reads TGTGCCAGTAGTATAGGTAGGGACTCTGGAAACACCATATATTTT. Encoded protein: CASSIGRDSGNTIYF.

The chain is built from TRBV6-1 and TRBJ2-7, with 10 bases identical to TRBD1. With 3 bases clipped from V and 6 bases from J, the junction kept 2 bases outside the gene matches. This CDR3 has 13 residues. The germline V gene has CDR1 MNHNS and CDR2 SASEGT. The chain's CDR3 is CASSEGQGSEQYF. The CDR3 bases are TGTGCCAGCAGTGAGGGACAGGGGAGCGAGCAGTACTTC.

The sample holds a few counts of this clone. V and J are TRBV7-2 and TRBJ2-6; a possible D gene is TRBD2 (5 bases). The CDR3 is 17 amino acids. In germline, CDR1 is SGHTA, CDR2 FQGNSA. V was cut by 6 bases and J by 2 bases, with 17 bases left in between. CDR3 region: CASRTRTSVTGANVLTF. The CDR3, as DNA: TGTGCCAGCAGGACTCGGACTTCAGTAACTGGGGCCAACGTCCTGACTTTC. The entire variable domain, with the rest obtained from reference TRBV7-2 and TRBJ2-6, is as follows: GAGVSQSPSNKVTEKGKDVELRCDPISGHTALYWYRQSLGQGLEFLIYFQGNSAPDKSGLPSDRFSAERTGGSVSTLTIQRTQQEDSAVYLCASRTRTSVTGANVLTFGAGSRLTVL.

This clone was detected a few times. This chain joins TRBV30 and TRBJ1-2; D unclear. Germline CDR1 GTSNPN, CDR2 SVGIG (reference sequence). V was shortened by 5 bases and J by 4 bases, with 11 bases between the two germline ends. This CDR3 spans 12 amino acids. As DNA, the CDR3 is TGTGCCTGGGGGGTGAGTGGCTATGGCTACACCTTC. This translates into CAWGVSGYGYTF.